Sequencing of this TCR beta chain was carried out in a study of graft-versus-host responses after intestinal transplantation. Comments on this clone: Its matching antigen is unknown.

CDR1 and CDR2 from the germline V gene are SGDLS and YYNGEE. The CDR3 has 14 residues. Between the trimmed V and J ends, which lost 3 bases and 5 bases, there was a span of 14 bases. The table came from immunoSEQ multiplex PCR; TCRdb's copy has only in-frame clones and leaves some out. The sample carries approximately 32,000 clones, approximately 96% recorded once. Points from the study as a whole: There were GvH clones found in recipient marrow, and some of them appeared first in ileum or blood. Early declines in HvG clones that occurred post-transplant were associated with peak circulating GvH clone levels. Graft-versus-host to host-versus-graft clonal ratios in allografts were high in patients with graft-donor T cell macrochimerism.

This receptor was identified in a human patient who received an intestinal transplant, so some T cells may come from the graft donor. The material sequenced was PBMCs, taken 16 days after intestinal transplant. This rearrangement joins TRBV9 to TRBJ2-5; D is uncertain. The DNA of the CDR3 is TGTGCCAGCAGCGACCGTTTGGATACGGAGACCCAGTACTTC. This translates into CASSDRLDTETQYF.